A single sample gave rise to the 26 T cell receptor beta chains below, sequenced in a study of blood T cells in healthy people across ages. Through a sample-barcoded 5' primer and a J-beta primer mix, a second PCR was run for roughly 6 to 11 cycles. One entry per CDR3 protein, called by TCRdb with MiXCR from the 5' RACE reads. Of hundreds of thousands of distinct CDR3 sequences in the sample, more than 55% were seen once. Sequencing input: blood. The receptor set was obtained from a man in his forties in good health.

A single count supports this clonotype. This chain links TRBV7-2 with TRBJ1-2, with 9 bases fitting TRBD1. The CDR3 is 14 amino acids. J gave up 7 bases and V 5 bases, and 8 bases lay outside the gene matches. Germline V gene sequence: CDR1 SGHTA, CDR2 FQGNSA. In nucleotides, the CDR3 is TGTGCCAGCAGCCCAGGACAGGGGAGAACTGGCTACACCTTC. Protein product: CASSPGQGRTGYTF.

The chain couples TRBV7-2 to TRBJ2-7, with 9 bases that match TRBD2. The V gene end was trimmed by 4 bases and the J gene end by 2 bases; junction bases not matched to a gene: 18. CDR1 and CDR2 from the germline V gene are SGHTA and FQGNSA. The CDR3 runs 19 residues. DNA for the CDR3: TGTGCCAGCAGCTGGACGACTAGCGGAAGAGCATTAGCAGCCTACGAGCAGTACTTC. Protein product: CASSWTTSGRALAAYEQYF.

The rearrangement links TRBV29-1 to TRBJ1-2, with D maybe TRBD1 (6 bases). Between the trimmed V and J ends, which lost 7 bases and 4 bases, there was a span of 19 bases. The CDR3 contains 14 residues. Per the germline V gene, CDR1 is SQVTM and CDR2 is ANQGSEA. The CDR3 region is CSDHLRQAFYGYTF. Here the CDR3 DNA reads TGCAGCGATCATCTTCGACAGGCCTTCTATGGCTACACCTTC.

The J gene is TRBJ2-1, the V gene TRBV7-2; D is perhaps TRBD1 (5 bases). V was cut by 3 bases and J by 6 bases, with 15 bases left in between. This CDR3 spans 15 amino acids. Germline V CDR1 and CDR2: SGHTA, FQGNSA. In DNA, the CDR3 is TGTGCCAGCAGCTTCCTAAGCCAGGGTTTCAATGAGCAGTTCTTC. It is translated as CASSFLSQGFNEQFF.

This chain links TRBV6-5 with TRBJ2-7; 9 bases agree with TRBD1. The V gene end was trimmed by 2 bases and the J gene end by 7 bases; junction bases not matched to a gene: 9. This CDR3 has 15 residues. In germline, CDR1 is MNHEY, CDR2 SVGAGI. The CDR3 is CASSYKPQGADEQYF. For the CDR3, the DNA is TGTGCCAGCAGTTACAAGCCACAGGGGGCAGATGAGCAGTACTTC.

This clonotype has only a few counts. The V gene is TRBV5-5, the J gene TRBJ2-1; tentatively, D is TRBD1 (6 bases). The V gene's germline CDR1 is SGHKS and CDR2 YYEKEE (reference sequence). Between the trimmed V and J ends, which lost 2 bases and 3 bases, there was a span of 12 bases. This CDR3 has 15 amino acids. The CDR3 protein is CASSFGDRNYNEQFF. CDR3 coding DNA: TGTGCCAGCAGCTTCGGTGACAGGAACTACAATGAGCAGTTCTTC.

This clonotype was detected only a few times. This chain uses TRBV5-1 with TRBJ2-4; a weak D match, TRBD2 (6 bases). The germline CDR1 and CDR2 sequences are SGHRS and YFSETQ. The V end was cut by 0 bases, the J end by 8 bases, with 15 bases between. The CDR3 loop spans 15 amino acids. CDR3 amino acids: CASSLDVGPGDIQYF. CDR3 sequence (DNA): TGCGCCAGCAGCTTGGATGTGGGGCCGGGAGACATTCAGTACTTC. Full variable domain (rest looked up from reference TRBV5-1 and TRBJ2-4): KAGVTQTPRYLIKTRGQQVTLSCSPISGHRSVSWYQQTPGQGLQFLFEYFSETQRNKGNFPGRFSGRQFSNSRSEMNVSTLELGDSALYLCASSLDVGPGDIQYFGAGTRLSVL.

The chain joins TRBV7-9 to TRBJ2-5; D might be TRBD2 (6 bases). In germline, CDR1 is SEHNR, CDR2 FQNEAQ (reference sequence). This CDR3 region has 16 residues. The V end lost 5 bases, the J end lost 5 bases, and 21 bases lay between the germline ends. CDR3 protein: CASSQRDPWREETQYF. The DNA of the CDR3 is TGTGCCAGCAGCCAAAGGGACCCCTGGAGGGAGGAGACCCAGTACTTC.

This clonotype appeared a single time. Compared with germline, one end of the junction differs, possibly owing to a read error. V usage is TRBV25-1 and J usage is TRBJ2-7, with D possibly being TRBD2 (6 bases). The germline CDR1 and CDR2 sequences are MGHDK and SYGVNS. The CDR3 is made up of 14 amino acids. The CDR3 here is CASSPPGLPYGQYF. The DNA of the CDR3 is TGTGCCAGCAGTCCTCCGGGACTCCCCTACGGGCAGTACTTC.

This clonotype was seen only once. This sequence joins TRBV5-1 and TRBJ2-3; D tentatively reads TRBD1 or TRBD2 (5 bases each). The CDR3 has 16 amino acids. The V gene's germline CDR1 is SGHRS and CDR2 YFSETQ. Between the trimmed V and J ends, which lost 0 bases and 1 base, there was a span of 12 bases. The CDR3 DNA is TGCGCCAGCAGCTTGGGAGCTCGGGACGGCACAGATACGCAGTATTTT. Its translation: CASSLGARDGTDTQYF.

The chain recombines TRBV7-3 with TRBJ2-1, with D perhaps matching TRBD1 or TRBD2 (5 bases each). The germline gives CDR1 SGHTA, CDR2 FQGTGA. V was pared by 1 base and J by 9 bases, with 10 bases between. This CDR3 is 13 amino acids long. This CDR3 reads CASSLMSGTEQFF. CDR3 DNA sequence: TGTGCCAGCAGCTTAATGTCAGGGACTGAGCAGTTCTTC.

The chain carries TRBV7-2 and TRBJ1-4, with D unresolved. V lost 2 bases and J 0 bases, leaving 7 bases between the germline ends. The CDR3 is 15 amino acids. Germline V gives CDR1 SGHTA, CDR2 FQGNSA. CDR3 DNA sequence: TGTGCCAGCAGCTTACATCAGGCAACTAATGAAAAACTGTTTTTT. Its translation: CASSLHQATNEKLFF.

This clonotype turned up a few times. The CDR3 is CASSMRGAGQYF. CDR3 in DNA: TGTGCCAGCAGTATGCGGGGGGCGGGACAGTACTTC. This chain connects TRBV6-5 to TRBJ2-7; 8 nucleotides align to TRBD2. CDR1 is MNHEY, CDR2 SVGAGI, per germline. The V gene end was trimmed by 5 bases and the J gene end by 10 bases; junction bases not matched to a gene: 7. The CDR3 contains 12 residues.

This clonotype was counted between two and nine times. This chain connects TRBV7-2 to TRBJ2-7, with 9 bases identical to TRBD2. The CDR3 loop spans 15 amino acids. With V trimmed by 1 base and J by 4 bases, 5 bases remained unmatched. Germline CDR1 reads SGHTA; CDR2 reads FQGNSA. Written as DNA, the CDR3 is TGTGCCAGCAGCTTAGATGGCGGGAGGGCTTACGAGCAGTACTTC. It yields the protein CASSLDGGRAYEQYF.

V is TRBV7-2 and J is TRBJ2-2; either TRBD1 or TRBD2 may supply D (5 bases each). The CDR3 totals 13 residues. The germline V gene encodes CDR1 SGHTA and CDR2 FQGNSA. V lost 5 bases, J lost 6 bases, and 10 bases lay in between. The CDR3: CASSRGDSGELFF. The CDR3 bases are TGTGCCAGCAGCCGAGGGGATTCCGGGGAGCTGTTTTTT.

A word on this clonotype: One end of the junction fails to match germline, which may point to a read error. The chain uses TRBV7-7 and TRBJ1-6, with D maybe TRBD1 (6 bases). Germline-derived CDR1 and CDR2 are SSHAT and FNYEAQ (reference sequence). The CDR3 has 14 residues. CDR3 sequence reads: CASSPGVAGSPLHF. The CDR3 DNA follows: TGTGCTAGCAGCCCAGGGGTTGCGGGTTCACCCCTCCACTTT.

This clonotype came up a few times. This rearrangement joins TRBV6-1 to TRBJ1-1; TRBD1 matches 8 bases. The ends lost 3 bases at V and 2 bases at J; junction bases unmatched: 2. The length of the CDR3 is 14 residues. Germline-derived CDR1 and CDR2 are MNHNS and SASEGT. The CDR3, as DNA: TGTGCCAGCAGTGAGGGACAGGAAAACACTGAAGCTTTCTTT. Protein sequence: CASSEGQENTEAFF.

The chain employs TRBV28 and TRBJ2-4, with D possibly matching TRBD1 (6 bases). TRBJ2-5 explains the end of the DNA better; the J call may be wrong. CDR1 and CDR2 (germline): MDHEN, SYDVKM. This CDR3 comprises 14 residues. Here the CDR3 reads CASRLGGVQETQYF. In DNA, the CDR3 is TGTGCCAGCAGACTAGGGGGAGTCCAAGAGACCCAGTACTTC.

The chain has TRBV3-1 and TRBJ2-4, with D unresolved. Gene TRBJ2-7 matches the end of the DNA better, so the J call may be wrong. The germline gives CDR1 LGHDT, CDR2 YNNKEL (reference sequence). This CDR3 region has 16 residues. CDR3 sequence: CASSQVPSAAGSEQYF. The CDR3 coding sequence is TGTGCCAGCAGCCAAGTCCCATCGGCCGCAGGTTCCGAGCAGTACTTC.

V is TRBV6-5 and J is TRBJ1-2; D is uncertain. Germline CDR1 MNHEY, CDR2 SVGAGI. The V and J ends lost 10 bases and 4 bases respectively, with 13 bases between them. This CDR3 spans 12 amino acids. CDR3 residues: CATRWGTYGYTF. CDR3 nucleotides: TGTGCCACCCGGTGGGGTACCTATGGCTACACCTTC.

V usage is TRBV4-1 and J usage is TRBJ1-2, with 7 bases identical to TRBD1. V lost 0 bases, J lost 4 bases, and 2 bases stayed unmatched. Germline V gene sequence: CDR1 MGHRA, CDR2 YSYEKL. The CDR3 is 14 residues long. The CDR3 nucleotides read TGCGCCAGCAGCCAAGATGGGACAGCCTATGGCTACACCTTC. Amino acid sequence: CASSQDGTAYGYTF.

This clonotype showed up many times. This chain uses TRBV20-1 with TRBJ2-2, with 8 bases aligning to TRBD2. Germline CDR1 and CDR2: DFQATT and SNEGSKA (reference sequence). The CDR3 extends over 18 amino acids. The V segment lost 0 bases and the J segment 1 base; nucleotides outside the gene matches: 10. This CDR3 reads CSARDSSSGTRNTGELFF. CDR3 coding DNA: TGCAGTGCTAGAGATTCCTCCTCCGGGACTAGGAACACCGGGGAGCTGTTTTTT.

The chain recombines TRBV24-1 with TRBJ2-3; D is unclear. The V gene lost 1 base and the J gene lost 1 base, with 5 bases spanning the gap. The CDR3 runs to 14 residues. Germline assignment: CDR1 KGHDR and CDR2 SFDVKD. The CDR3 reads CATSDFGGTDTQYF. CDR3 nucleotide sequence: TGTGCCACCAGTGATTTTGGGGGCACAGATACGCAGTATTTT.

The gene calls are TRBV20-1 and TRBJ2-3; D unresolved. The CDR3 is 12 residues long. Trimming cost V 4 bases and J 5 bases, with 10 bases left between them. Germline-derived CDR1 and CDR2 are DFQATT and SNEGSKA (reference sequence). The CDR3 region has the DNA TGCAGTGCTAAAGGACCGGTAGATACGCAGTATTTT. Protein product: CSAKGPVDTQYF.

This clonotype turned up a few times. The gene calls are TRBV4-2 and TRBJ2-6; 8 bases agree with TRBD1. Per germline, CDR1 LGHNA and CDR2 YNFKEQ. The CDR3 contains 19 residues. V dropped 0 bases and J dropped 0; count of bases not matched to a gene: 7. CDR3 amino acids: CASSQDAGTGLSGANVLTF. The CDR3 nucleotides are TGTGCCAGCAGCCAAGATGCGGGGACAGGACTCTCTGGGGCCAACGTCCTGACTTTC.

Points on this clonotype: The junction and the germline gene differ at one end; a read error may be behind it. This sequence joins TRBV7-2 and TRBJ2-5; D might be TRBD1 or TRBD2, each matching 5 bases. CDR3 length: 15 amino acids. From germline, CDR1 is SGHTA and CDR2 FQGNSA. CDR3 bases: TGTGCAAGCAGCTTATTTAGGGGAGCACAAGAGACCCAGTACTTC. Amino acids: CASSLFRGAQETQYF.